The 21 T cell receptor beta chains in this list originate from one sample, sequenced in a study of CD8 T cells in ankylosing spondylitis. TCRdb independently ran MiXCR on the 5' RACE reads; one entry per CDR3 protein. This table holds around 130,000 distinct CDR3 sequences, approximately 9.7% found once. The sample taken for sequencing was blood, either unsorted or a sorted T cell fraction (not recorded which). The source is a male donor with ankylosing spondylitis or in good health (not recorded which).

This clonotype was seen at least ten times. The rearrangement uses TRBV6-4 and TRBJ2-1; D is uncertain. There are 15 residues in the CDR3. With 0 bases removed from V and 9 bases from J, the gap between germline ends came to 15 bases. Germline CDR1 reads MRHNA; CDR2 reads SNTAGT. CDR3 loop: CASSDSGSIIGEQFF. The CDR3 DNA reads TGTGCCAGCAGTGACTCGGGGTCTATAATTGGTGAGCAGTTCTTC.

This clonotype has a count of ten or more. This chain joins TRBV7-2 and TRBJ2-2, with D possibly TRBD2 on 5 matching bases. Trimming removed 3 bases at V and 9 bases at J, with 17 bases between. Germline CDR1 and CDR2: SGHTA and FQGNSA. The length of the CDR3 is 15 residues. DNA of the CDR3: TGTGCCAGCAGCTTTCTAGCCGCCGGGATTCGGGAGCTGTTTTTT. This codes for CASSFLAAGIRELFF.

The table lists this clonotype with many counts. This rearrangement joins TRBV7-6 to TRBJ2-2; 7 nucleotides align to TRBD1. Germline values: CDR1 SGHVS, CDR2 FNYEAQ. The trim removed 5 bases at V and 3 bases at J, leaving 6 bases unmatched. CDR3 length: 15 amino acids. CDR3 sequence: CASSPPDRDTGELFF. In nucleotides, the CDR3 is TGTGCCAGCAGCCCACCTGACAGGGACACCGGGGAGCTGTTTTTT.

A few counts support this clonotype. V gene TRBV27 combines with J gene TRBJ2-4; 9 nucleotides align to TRBD1. Germline V CDR1 and CDR2: MNHEY, SMNVEV (reference sequence). This CDR3 spans 17 amino acids. After removal of 6 bases from V and 1 base from J, the junction contained 10 bases not matched to a gene. The CDR3 loop reads CASSPGQGFFAKNIQYF. The CDR3 DNA reads as TGTGCCAGCAGCCCGGGACAGGGCTTTTTCGCCAAAAACATTCAGTACTTC.

This clonotype was detected many times. The rearrangement uses TRBV5-1 and TRBJ1-4, with D possibly being TRBD1 (6 bases). The CDR3 consists of 17 residues. V dropped 4 bases and J dropped 0 bases, with 16 bases sitting between them. Germline CDR1 and CDR2: SGHRS and YFSETQ. The CDR3 region is CASSPRVGGTTNEKLFF. The CDR3 region has the DNA TGCGCCAGCAGCCCCCGCGTTGGGGGCACAACTAATGAAAAACTGTTTTTT.

The rearrangement joins TRBV7-6 to TRBJ1-5; TRBD1 matches 10 bases. Germline loops: CDR1 SGHVS, CDR2 FNYEAQ. This CDR3 contains 16 residues. J lost 2 bases, V lost 5 bases, and 6 bases had no gene match. In DNA form, the CDR3 reads TGTGCCAGCAGCGTCGGGACAGGGGATGGCAATCAGCCCCAGCATTTT. This codes for CASSVGTGDGNQPQHF.

This clonotype occurred many times. This rearrangement joins TRBV12-3 or TRBV12-4 to TRBJ2-2, with unresolved D. This CDR3 has 12 amino acids. Trimming took 3 bases from V and 7 from J, leaving 6 bases between them. The DNA for the CDR3 is TGTGCCAGCAGTTTTGAGTACGGGGAGCTGTTTTTT. It encodes CASSFEYGELFF.

The sample holds many counts of this clonotype. V gene TRBV28 combines with J gene TRBJ1-2; a possible D gene is TRBD1 (5 bases). Trimming left V 3 bases short and J 7 bases short, with 9 bases between. Germline CDR1 MDHEN, CDR2 SYDVKM. The length of the CDR3 is 12 residues. The DNA for the CDR3 is TGTGCCAGCAGTTTCGGGGGGTCTGGCTACACCTTC. Its translation is CASSFGGSGYTF.

This clonotype came up many times. The chain carries TRBV7-2 and TRBJ2-7, with D maybe TRBD2 (5 bases). This CDR3 is built from 17 residues. Germline assignment: CDR1 SGHTA and CDR2 FQGNSA. The V end was cut by 2 bases, the J end by 5 bases, with 22 bases between. DNA of the CDR3: TGTGCCAGCAGCTTAATGGCCAATGTCCCGGGGATCGACGAGCAGTACTTC. Translation gives CASSLMANVPGIDEQYF.

This clonotype has a count of ten or more. The gene calls are TRBV7-2 and TRBJ2-7; D not certain. The CDR3 has 15 residues. The V end was cut by 0 bases, the J end by 0 bases, with 9 bases between. CDR1 is SGHTA, CDR2 FQGNSA, per germline. CDR3 region: CASSLALGSSYEQYF. The CDR3, as DNA: TGTGCCAGCAGCTTAGCCCTAGGTAGCTCCTACGAGCAGTACTTC.

This clonotype has at least ten counts. This sequence joins TRBV11-1 and TRBJ2-1; D unresolved. Trimming took off 4 bases at V and 3 bases at J, with 22 bases between the two ends. The germline CDR1 and CDR2 sequences are SGHAT and FQDESV (reference sequence). The CDR3 spans 18 residues. The CDR3 here is CASSSIDPQRIDYNEQFF. Here the CDR3 DNA reads TGTGCCAGCAGCTCCATCGACCCTCAGCGAATAGACTACAATGAGCAGTTCTTC.

The chain combines TRBV5-1 with TRBJ2-5; tentatively, D is TRBD2 (5 bases). Looked up from germline, CDR1 is SGHRS and CDR2 is YFSETQ. The CDR3 runs 15 residues. The V end lost 0 bases, the J end lost 5 bases, and 14 bases lay between the germline ends. DNA for the CDR3: TGCGCCAGCAGCTTGGAAGGTCTAGCTCCGGAGACCCAGTACTTC. This encodes CASSLEGLAPETQYF.

This clonotype has a count of ten or more. The chain combines TRBV20-1 with TRBJ2-7; the match to TRBD1 covers 10 bases. This CDR3 spans 15 amino acids. Germline CDR1 is DFQATT and CDR2 is SNEGSKA (reference sequence). V lost 3 bases, J lost 3 bases, and 8 bases stayed unmatched. The CDR3, as DNA: TGCAGTGCTAGGGCGGCGGACAGGGGGAACTACGAGCAGTACTTC. Its translation: CSARAADRGNYEQYF.

The CDR3 bases are TGCGCCAGCAGCTTGGACTTCGGGAGGCGTTTGGATACGCAGTATTTT. It encodes CASSLDFGRRLDTQYF. V gene TRBV5-1 combines with J gene TRBJ2-3; TRBD2 matches 7 bases. The length of the CDR3 is 16 residues. V shed 0 bases, J shed 6 bases, and the junction held 10 bases outside the gene matches. Germline assignment: CDR1 SGHRS and CDR2 YFSETQ.

There are many counts of this clonotype. The chain uses TRBV12-3 or TRBV12-4 and TRBJ2-1, with D maybe TRBD1 (6 bases). The V end lost 6 bases, the J end lost 4 bases, and 10 bases lay between the germline ends. CDR3 size: 13 residues. Here the CDR3 reads CASSRGPYNEQFF. The CDR3 DNA reads TGTGCCAGCAGCAGGGGCCCTTACAATGAGCAGTTCTTC.

This clonotype was seen more than once but under ten times. CDR3 nucleotide sequence: TGCGCCAGCAGCTTTGGACCGGGGGTGGAGGAGACCCAGTACTTC. This translates into CASSFGPGVEETQYF. The genes are TRBV5-1 and TRBJ2-5, with D perhaps TRBD2 (6 bases). The ends were cut back, 2 bases at V and 5 bases at J, with 16 bases in the middle. The CDR3 runs 15 residues. Germline V CDR1 and CDR2: SGHRS, YFSETQ. Supplemented by reference TRBV5-1 and TRBJ2-5, the full variable domain reads KAGVTQTPRYLIKTRGQQVTLSCSPISGHRSVSWYQQTPGQGLQFLFEYFSETQRNKGNFPGRFSGRQFSNSRSEMNVSTLELGDSALYLCASSFGPGVEETQYFGPGTRLLVL.

This clonotype was found many times. The chain joins TRBV5-1 to TRBJ2-3; D is uncertain. The CDR3 length is 15 residues. The V gene's germline CDR1 is SGHRS and CDR2 YFSETQ. Between the trimmed V and J ends, which lost 0 bases and 2 bases, there was a span of 10 bases. The CDR3 DNA sequence: TGCGCCAGCAGCTTGGCCCCTAGAGACACAGATACGCAGTATTTT. Its protein product is CASSLAPRDTDTQYF.

This clonotype was observed a few times. This chain's CDR3 is CASSLSRREGEQYF. CDR3 nucleotides: TGTGCCAGCAGCTTATCTCGTCGCGAGGGCGAGCAGTACTTC. The rearrangement links TRBV7-2 to TRBJ2-7; possible D gene TRBD2, 5 bases. Trimming took 2 bases from V and 6 from J, leaving 14 bases between them. The CDR3 loop spans 14 amino acids. The V gene's germline CDR1 is SGHTA and CDR2 FQGNSA.

The V call is TRBV19, the J call TRBJ2-3; perhaps TRBD2 as D (6 bases). V lost 2 bases, J lost 2 bases, and 14 bases lay in between. The germline gives CDR1 LNHDA, CDR2 SQIVND (reference sequence). The CDR3 contains 16 residues. CDR3 coding DNA: TGTGCCAGTAGTATATTTTCCCGGGACTTCACAGATACGCAGTATTTT. This codes for CASSIFSRDFTDTQYF.

This chain joins TRBV7-2 and TRBJ2-2, with TRBD1 as a possible D gene (7 bases). Germline CDR1 reads SGHTA; CDR2 reads FQGNSA. The CDR3 runs to 16 residues. The V end was cut by 3 bases, the J end by 3 bases, with 14 bases between. The CDR3 bases are TGTGCCAGCAGCTTGGAGGGGGCGGGTGACACCGGGGAGCTGTTTTTT. Translating it yields CASSLEGAGDTGELFF. The variable domain in full, completed from reference TRBV7-2 and TRBJ2-2, reads GAGVSQSPSNKVTEKGKDVELRCDPISGHTALYWYRQSLGQGLEFLIYFQGNSAPDKSGLPSDRFSAERTGGSVSTLTIQRTQQEDSAVYLCASSLEGAGDTGELFFGEGSRLTVL.

This clonotype was seen at least ten times. V usage is TRBV12-3 or TRBV12-4 and J usage is TRBJ2-2; D possibly corresponds to TRBD2 (5 bases). The V end was cut by 5 bases, the J end by 13 bases, with 14 bases between. CDR3 length: 12 residues. In nucleotides, the CDR3 is TGTGCCAGCAGTCGGACTGAAATCGGGCTGTTTTTT. Protein: CASSRTEIGLFF.